This T cell receptor (beta chain) comes out of a study of control samples from healthy donors and cancer patients. The method was immunoSEQ multiplex PCR; TCRdb's version includes in-frame clones alone and lacks a portion of them. The data show tens of thousands of clones, approximately 90% seen once. CDR1 and CDR2 (germline): LNHDA, SQIVND (reference sequence). Trimming took 5 bases from V and 7 from J, leaving 9 bases between them. The CDR3 contains 13 residues. Input material: PBMCs. The TCR comes from a woman aged 60-70 years with head and neck cancer. This chain uses TRBV19 with TRBJ1-6, with D unresolved. As DNA, the CDR3 is TGTGCCAGTAGTGTGCCAGGAAATTCACCCCTCCACTTT. Residues: CASSVPGNSPLHF.